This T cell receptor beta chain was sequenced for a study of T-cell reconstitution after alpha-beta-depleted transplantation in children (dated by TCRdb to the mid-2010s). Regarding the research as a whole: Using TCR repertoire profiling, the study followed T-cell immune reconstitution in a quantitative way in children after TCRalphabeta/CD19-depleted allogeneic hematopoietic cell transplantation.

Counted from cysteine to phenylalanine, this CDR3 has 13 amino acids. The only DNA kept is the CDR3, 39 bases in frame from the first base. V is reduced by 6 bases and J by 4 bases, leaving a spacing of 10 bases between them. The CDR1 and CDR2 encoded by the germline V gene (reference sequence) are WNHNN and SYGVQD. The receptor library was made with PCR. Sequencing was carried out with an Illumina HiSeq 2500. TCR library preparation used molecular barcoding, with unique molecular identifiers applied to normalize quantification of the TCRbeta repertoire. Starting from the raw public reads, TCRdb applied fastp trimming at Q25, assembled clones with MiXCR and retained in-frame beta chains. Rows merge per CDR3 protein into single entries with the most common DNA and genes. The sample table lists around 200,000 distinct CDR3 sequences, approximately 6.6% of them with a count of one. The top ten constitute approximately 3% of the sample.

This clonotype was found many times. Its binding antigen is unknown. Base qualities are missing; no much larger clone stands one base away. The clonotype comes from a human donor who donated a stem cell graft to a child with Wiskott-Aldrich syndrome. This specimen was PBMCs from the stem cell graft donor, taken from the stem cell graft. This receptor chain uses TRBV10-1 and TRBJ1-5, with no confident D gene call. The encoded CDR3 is CASSVSVNQPQHF. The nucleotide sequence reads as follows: TGCGCCAGCAGCGTAAGCGTTAATCAGCCCCAGCATTTT.